This T cell receptor beta chain originates from a study of cytomegalovirus exposure and HLA in healthy donors. In the PCR, 60 Vbeta and 13 Jbeta primers were used. Here immunoSEQ multiplex PCR was the method, and the copy in TCRdb shows in-frame clones only, minus some. The repertoire holds about 150,000 clones, 75% seen once, with approximately 10% in the top ten. V was pared by 5 bases and J by 2 bases, with 8 bases of the junction left unmatched. There are 15 residues in the CDR3. Germline V gene data show CDR1 as MNHEY and CDR2 as SVGAGI. Sequencing used PBMCs. This TCR derives from a man younger than 35 in good health and CMV-seropositive. This chain uses TRBV6-5 with TRBJ2-7; 8 nucleotides align to TRBD1. Here the CDR3 reads CASSTSGTGTYEQYF. The CDR3 DNA sequence: TGTGCCAGCAGTACTAGTGGGACAGGAACCTACGAGCAGTACTTC.